This T cell receptor beta chain was captured by sequencing in a study of identical twins. Whole-study findings and limits: Out-of-frame alpha sequences shared by twins were enriched for low generation probability.

CDR3 length: 15 amino acids. In germline, CDR1 is LGHDT, CDR2 YNNKEL (reference sequence). Unmatched junction bases numbered 9, after V lost 5 bases and J lost 10 bases. cDNA molecules carried unique molecular identifiers, and template switching added a universal primer site. Via MiXCR, TCRdb re-called the 5' RACE reads, giving one row per CDR3 protein. Of under 800,000 distinct CDR3 sequences in the sample, over 20% were seen once. This clonotype came up a few times. No antigen is known for it. These data were also filed under a second study, of T cells expressing NK-cell markers.

The receptor comes from a woman aged 18-30 years in good health. This chain uses TRBV3-1 with TRBJ2-1; TRBD2 agrees at 12 bases. Sequenced input: PBMCs. The CDR3 protein is CASSWTSGAPREQFF. The CDR3, as DNA: TGTGCCAGCAGCTGGACTAGCGGGGCCCCAAGGGAGCAGTTCTTC.